The entry that follows covers one TCR beta chain sequence. Naivety among CD8 cells was defined by CD45RO negativity and positive CCR7 selection, thereby excluding terminally differentiated effector memory CD45RA+ cells. After removal of 7 bases from V and 0 bases from J, the junction contained 8 bases not matched to a gene. The CDR3 loop spans 17 amino acids. From germline, CDR1 is MNHEY and CDR2 SMNVEV (reference sequence). This record comes from a study of shared clonotypes between healthy human individuals. Assay: immunoSEQ multiplex PCR; the TCRdb copy retains only in-frame clones and omits some. The sample carries roughly 850,000 clones, approximately 96% recorded once.

The sequencing input was naive CD8+ T cells sorted from blood. The rearrangement joins TRBV27 to TRBJ2-6, with 8 positions matching TRBD1. This TCR was sampled from a young man in good health. CDR3 coding DNA: TGTGCCAGCACCTCGACAGGGGCGACCTCTGGGGCCAACGTCCTGACTTTC. It yields the protein CASTSTGATSGANVLTF.